The following is a TCR beta chain sequence with its context. The sample comes from a study of shared clonotypes between healthy human individuals. The naive CD8 subset, CD45RO-negative cells positively selected for CCR7, excluded terminally differentiated effector memory CD45RA+ cells. The donor cohort consisted entirely of Caucasian adults residing in Nashville, Tennessee. Sequencing was performed with immunoSEQ multiplex PCR; in TCRdb, only in-frame clones are kept and a portion is missing. The table shows just over 2,000,000 clones, with about 95% occurring only once. CDR1 and CDR2 from the germline V gene are SGHTA and FQGNSA. The V end lost 1 base, the J end lost 2 bases, and 6 bases lay between the germline ends. CDR3 length equals 13 residues.

The sequence was collected from a man aged 18 to 30 in good health. The rearrangement links TRBV7-2 to TRBJ2-7; no clear D gene. The sequenced material came from naive CD8+ T cells sorted from blood. The CDR3 DNA follows: TGTGCCAGCAGCTTAGAAATACCCTACGAGCAGTACTTC. This gives the protein CASSLEIPYEQYF.